Given below is one T cell receptor beta chain in context. Its antigen remains unknown. This specimen belongs to a study of cytomegalovirus exposure and HLA in healthy donors. The study, taken as a whole, reports: It was only CMV serostatus that was available as immune exposure information.

PCR used 60 Vbeta primers and 13 Jbeta primers. Clones were read by immunoSEQ multiplex PCR, and TCRdb kept only the in-frame ones, dropping some. Among fewer than 200,000 clones listed, roughly 81% were seen once. Sample: PBMCs. This TCR was sampled from a woman aged 45-65 years in good health and CMV-seronegative.

The chain's CDR3 is CASSLGLPGGYNSPLHF. The CDR3 DNA follows: TGTGCCAGCAGCTTGGGCCTCCCGGGGGGATATAATTCACCCCTCCACTTT. This rearrangement joins TRBV13 to TRBJ1-6; D is possibly TRBD1 (5 bases). Germline-derived CDR1 and CDR2 are PRHDT and FYEKMQ (reference sequence). V was clipped by 3 bases and J by 4 bases, with 16 bases between them. The CDR3 is 17 amino acids.